The 19 T cell receptor beta chains presented below share a single source sample, sequenced in a study of shared clonotypes between healthy human individuals. Naive CD8 cells lacked CD45RO, underwent positive selection for CCR7 and left out terminally differentiated effector memory CD45RA+ cells. This table comes from immunoSEQ multiplex PCR, and its TCRdb copy is limited to in-frame clones, with some not included. Among around 2,100,000 clones listed, about 94% were seen once. Sequencing used naive CD8+ T cells sorted from blood. These receptors all come from a man aged 18 to 29 in good health.

About this clone: Other DNA sequences in this specimen translate into the identical CDR3. V and J are TRBV4-1 and TRBJ1-1; D uncertain. This CDR3 is 14 amino acids long. V was pared by 1 base and J by 1 base, with 7 bases between. Germline-derived CDR1 and CDR2 are MGHRA and YSYEKL. CDR3 nucleotide sequence: TGCGCCAGCAGCCAAGTTTTGGGGAACACTGAAGCTTTCTTT. Protein: CASSQVLGNTEAFF.

V is TRBV7-2 and J is TRBJ1-2; D gene uncertain. Trimming took off 0 bases at V and 4 bases at J, with 18 bases between the two ends. The CDR3 is 17 amino acids. Germline V gene data show CDR1 as SGHTA and CDR2 as FQGNSA. The CDR3 DNA sequence: TGTGCCAGCAGCTTAGCGCTGGAGGCCTCTCTATCCTATGGCTACACCTTC. Its protein product is CASSLALEASLSYGYTF.

This rearrangement joins TRBV7-9 to TRBJ2-7; weak D call: TRBD1 (5 bases). This CDR3 is built from 14 residues. In germline, CDR1 is SEHNR, CDR2 FQNEAQ (reference sequence). V lost 2 bases to trimming and J lost 1 base, with 9 bases between them. This CDR3 is CASSLMDTSYEQYF. Here the CDR3 DNA reads TGTGCCAGCAGCTTAATGGACACATCCTACGAGCAGTACTTC.

This clone was found once. This rearrangement joins TRBV10-2 to TRBJ1-3, with D possibly TRBD1 on 6 matching bases. Germline values: CDR1 WSHSY, CDR2 SAAADI. CDR3 length: 11 amino acids. V was pared by 3 bases and J by 16 bases, with 13 bases between. The CDR3: CASSEGGTPYF. The CDR3 nucleotides read TGCGCCAGCAGTGAAGGGGGGACTCCCTATTTT.

The chain has TRBV6-6 and TRBJ1-1; D not resolved. The CDR3 length is 13 residues. Per germline, CDR1 MNHNY and CDR2 SVGAGI (reference sequence). The V end was cut by 7 bases, the J end by 7 bases, with 16 bases between. The CDR3 DNA is TGTGCCAGCACGTATCTAGGAACCGGTGAAGCTTTCTTT. Encoded protein: CASTYLGTGEAFF.

V is TRBV6-5 and J is TRBJ2-2; D possibly corresponds to TRBD2 (6 bases). Germline V lookup: CDR1 MNHEY, CDR2 SVGAGI. The V end was cut by 0 bases, the J end by 4 bases, with 12 bases between. The CDR3 is made up of 16 amino acids. The CDR3 region is CASSYSTGEGTGELFF. The CDR3 DNA follows: TGTGCCAGCAGTTACTCCACGGGAGAGGGCACCGGGGAGCTGTTTTTT.

The gene calls are TRBV4-1 and TRBJ2-1, with D maybe TRBD2 (6 bases). The CDR3 is 14 residues long. Germline loops: CDR1 MGHRA, CDR2 YSYEKL. V was cut by 3 bases and J by 8 bases, with 14 bases left in between. The CDR3 nucleotides are TGCGCCAGCAGCCACCCCGGGTCGGGGGATGAGCAGTTCTTC. This codes for CASSHPGSGDEQFF.

This clone has only one observation. This specimen includes other DNA sequences encoding the same CDR3. V and J are TRBV6-5 and TRBJ1-4, with D tentatively TRBD1 (6 bases). The CDR3 length is 15 residues. Germline lookup yields CDR1 MNHEY and CDR2 SVGAGI. Deletions cut 0 bases from V and 8 bases from J, with 13 bases between. The CDR3 is CASSYSGGLGEKLFF. The CDR3 DNA sequence: TGTGCCAGCAGTTACTCGGGGGGGCTGGGGGAAAAACTGTTTTTT.

J is TRBJ2-1 and V is TRBV19, with no clear D. V dropped 5 bases and J dropped 2 bases, with 16 bases sitting between them. Per germline, CDR1 LNHDA and CDR2 SQIVND (reference sequence). This CDR3 contains 16 residues. CDR3 amino acids: CASSLRNDPPYNEQFF. CDR3 nucleotide sequence: TGTGCCAGTAGTCTCCGGAACGATCCCCCCTACAATGAGCAGTTCTTC.

V is TRBV28 and J is TRBJ2-7; 7 bases align to TRBD1. The germline V gene encodes CDR1 MDHEN and CDR2 SYDVKM. The CDR3 is 12 residues long. Trimming cost V 5 bases and J 6 bases; bases outside gene matches: 4. For the CDR3, the DNA is TGTGCCAGCAGTCCAAGGGGGCTCGAGCAGTACTTC. It is translated as CASSPRGLEQYF.

The CDR3 sequence: CASSAGPSDYEQYF. In nucleotides, the CDR3 is TGTGCCAGCAGCGCGGGACCTAGCGACTACGAGCAGTACTTC. This chain uses TRBV9 with TRBJ2-7, with D perhaps TRBD2 (6 bases). From germline, CDR1 is SGDLS and CDR2 YYNGEE. The length of the CDR3 is 14 residues. Trimming shortened V by 3 bases and J by 3 bases, and 13 bases separated the two germline ends.

V gene TRBV10-3 combines with J gene TRBJ1-5, with 7 bases that match TRBD1. The CDR3 extends over 14 amino acids. The germline CDR1 and CDR2 sequences are ENHRY and SYGVKD. The V gene end was trimmed by 2 bases and the J gene end by 6 bases; junction bases not matched to a gene: 4. CDR3: CAISEGTESQPQHF. As DNA, the CDR3 is TGTGCCATCAGTGAGGGGACAGAAAGTCAGCCCCAGCATTTT.

The sample holds one count of this clone. J is TRBJ2-3 and V is TRBV5-6; TRBD2 is a possible D gene (5 bases). Germline V lookup: CDR1 SGHDT, CDR2 YYEEEE. The V end was cut by 0 bases, the J end by 4 bases, with 9 bases between. This CDR3 contains 14 residues. For the CDR3, the DNA is TGTGCCAGCAGCTTGGTGGGGAGCGCAGATACGCAGTATTTT. Translating gives CASSLVGSADTQYF.

J is TRBJ1-5 and V is TRBV9, with unresolved D. Looked up from germline, CDR1 is SGDLS and CDR2 is YYNGEE. Trimming pared 2 bases from V and 3 bases from J, leaving 12 bases between. The length of the CDR3 is 15 residues. The CDR3 region has the DNA TGTGCCAGCAGCGTGACTGACGGACTCAATCAGCCCCAGCATTTT. Translating gives CASSVTDGLNQPQHF.

The chain links TRBV9 to TRBJ2-7, with 10 bases that match TRBD2. Trimming took 2 bases from V and 6 from J; bases not matched to a gene: 2. The CDR3 sequence is 13 residues long. Germline V lookup: CDR1 SGDLS, CDR2 YYNGEE. The CDR3 DNA reads as TGTGCCAGCAGCGTGGGACTAGCGATCGAGCAGTACTTC. This sequence encodes CASSVGLAIEQYF.

This clone is a singleton in its sample. The rearrangement uses TRBV7-9 and TRBJ1-1; D is uncertain. The ends were cut back, 5 bases at V and 2 bases at J, with 18 bases in the middle. This CDR3 contains 16 residues. Germline CDR1 SEHNR, CDR2 FQNEAQ (reference sequence). The CDR3 DNA reads TGTGCCAGCAGCGGCGGCCAGTGGGGTACAAACACTGAAGCTTTCTTT. Its translation is CASSGGQWGTNTEAFF.

The table lists this clone with a few counts. The gene calls are TRBV27 and TRBJ1-2; weak D call: TRBD1 (6 bases). V shed 2 bases and J shed 3 bases, with 13 bases lying between them. CDR1 and CDR2 (germline): MNHEY, SMNVEV (reference sequence). The length of the CDR3 is 15 residues. The CDR3 DNA is TGTGCCAGCAGTTTAAGTGTGGGGGCAGACTATGGCTACACCTTC. Translated: CASSLSVGADYGYTF.

Comments on this clone: The sample holds other DNA sequences that translate to the same CDR3. This chain uses TRBV7-6 with TRBJ2-3; TRBD2 is a possible D gene (6 bases). The CDR3 length is 15 residues. Germline V gene sequence: CDR1 SGHVS, CDR2 FNYEAQ. Trimming left V 0 bases short and J 0 bases short, with 7 bases between. This chain's CDR3 is CASSLAGGSTDTQYF. CDR3 nucleotide sequence: TGTGCCAGCAGCTTAGCGGGGGGTAGCACAGATACGCAGTATTTT. Full variable domain (outside the CDR3, taken from reference TRBV7-6 and TRBJ2-3): GAGVSQSPRYKVTKRGQDVALRCDPISGHVSLYWYRQALGQGPEFLTYFNYEAQQDKSGLPNDRFSAERPEGSISTLTIQRTEQRDSAMYRCASSLAGGSTDTQYFGPGTRLTVL.

The CDR3 DNA follows: TGTGCCAGCAGTCTACCCCCCACAGATACGCAGTATTTT. Its translation is CASSLPPTDTQYF. V and J are TRBV27 and TRBJ2-3; D unresolved. The germline gives CDR1 MNHEY, CDR2 SMNVEV (reference sequence). Trimming removed 5 bases from V and 2 bases from J, with 8 bases in between. The CDR3 contains 13 residues.